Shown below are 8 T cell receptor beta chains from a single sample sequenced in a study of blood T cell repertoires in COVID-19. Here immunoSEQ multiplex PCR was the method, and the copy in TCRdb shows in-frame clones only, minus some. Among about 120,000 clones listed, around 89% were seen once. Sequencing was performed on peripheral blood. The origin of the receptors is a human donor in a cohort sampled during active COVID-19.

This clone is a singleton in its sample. In nucleotides, the CDR3 is TGTGCCAGTACCCCCCCTGGGGGGGAACGGAGGGGCGAGCAGTACTTC. It is translated as CASTPPGGERRGEQYF. The genes are TRBV19 and TRBJ2-7, with 7 bases aligning to TRBD2. CDR3 length equals 16 residues. J was trimmed by 6 bases and V by 7 bases; bases with no gene match: 18. Germline values: CDR1 LNHDA, CDR2 SQIVND (reference sequence).

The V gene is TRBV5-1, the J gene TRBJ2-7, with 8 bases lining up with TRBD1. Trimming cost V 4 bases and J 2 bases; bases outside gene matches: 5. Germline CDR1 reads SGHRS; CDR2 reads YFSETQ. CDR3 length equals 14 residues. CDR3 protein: CASSPQGVTYEQYF. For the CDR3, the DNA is TGCGCCAGCAGCCCACAGGGGGTAACCTACGAGCAGTACTTC.

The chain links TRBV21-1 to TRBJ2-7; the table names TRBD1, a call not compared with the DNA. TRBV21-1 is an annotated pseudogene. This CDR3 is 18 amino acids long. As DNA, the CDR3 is TGTGCCAGCAGCAGAAAGTGGCCGGACAGGGGGCGCTTTGAGGGCACCGGCTTC. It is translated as CASSRKWPDRGRFEGTGF.

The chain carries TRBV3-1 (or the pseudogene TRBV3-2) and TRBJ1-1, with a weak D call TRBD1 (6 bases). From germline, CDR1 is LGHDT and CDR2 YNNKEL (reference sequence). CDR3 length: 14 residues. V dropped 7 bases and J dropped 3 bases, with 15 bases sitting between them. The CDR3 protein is CASTTGTAYTEAFF. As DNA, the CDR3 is TGTGCCAGCACCACAGGGACCGCGTACACTGAAGCTTTCTTT.

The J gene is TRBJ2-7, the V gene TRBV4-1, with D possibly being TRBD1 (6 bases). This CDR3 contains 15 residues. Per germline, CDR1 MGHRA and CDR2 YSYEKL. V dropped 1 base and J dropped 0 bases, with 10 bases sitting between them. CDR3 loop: CASSQGSGDSYEQYF. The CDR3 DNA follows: TGCGCCAGCAGCCAAGGGTCAGGGGACTCCTACGAGCAGTACTTC.

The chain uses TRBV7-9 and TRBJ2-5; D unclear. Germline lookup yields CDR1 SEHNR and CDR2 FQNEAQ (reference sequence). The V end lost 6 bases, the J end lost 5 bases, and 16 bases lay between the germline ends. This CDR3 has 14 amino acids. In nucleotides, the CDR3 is TGTGCCAGCAGTGAGGTATCCCTACGGGAGACCCAGTACTTC. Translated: CASSEVSLRETQYF.

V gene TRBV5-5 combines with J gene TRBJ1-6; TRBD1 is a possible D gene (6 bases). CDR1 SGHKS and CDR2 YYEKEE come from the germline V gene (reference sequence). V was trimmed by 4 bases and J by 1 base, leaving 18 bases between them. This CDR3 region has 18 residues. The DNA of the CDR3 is TGTGCCAGCAGCCTCAGTAACAGGGTGGGATCCTATAATTCACCCCTCCACTTT. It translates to CASSLSNRVGSYNSPLHF.

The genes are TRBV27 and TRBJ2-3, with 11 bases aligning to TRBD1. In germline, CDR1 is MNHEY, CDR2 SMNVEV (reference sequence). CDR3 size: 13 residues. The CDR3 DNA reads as TGTGTGACGGGACAGGGGGGGACAGATACGCAGTATTTT. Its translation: CVTGQGGTDTQYF.